These 27 T cell receptor beta chains were sequenced from one sample in a study of human T cells and chemical hapten exposure. One entry per CDR3 protein, called by TCRdb with MiXCR from the RACE reads. Of some 330,000 distinct CDR3 sequences listed, about 5% are singletons. Time point: pre-sensitization, week 0. The sample's treatment: therapeutic diphenylcyclopropenone sensitization with weekly scalp DPC. The sequenced sample was whole blood, obtained in connection with sensitization to the hapten diphenylcyclopropenone (DPC). These TCRs come from a woman aged 18-30 years with alopecia areata. Some clones in this sample may be carry-over from other donors' samples.

This clonotype was counted a few times. The chain is built from TRBV28 and TRBJ1-2, with D unresolved. The V and J ends lost 1 base and 4 bases respectively, with 7 bases between them. CDR1 and CDR2 from the germline V gene are MDHEN and SYDVKM. The CDR3 totals 13 residues. The CDR3 loop reads CASSLSGFYGYTF. CDR3 DNA sequence: TGTGCCAGCAGTTTATCAGGATTCTATGGCTACACCTTC.

This clonotype was counted ten times or more. This chain joins TRBV2 and TRBJ2-3; D may be TRBD2 (7 bases). Trimming cost V 2 bases and J 2 bases, with 14 bases left between them. This CDR3 comprises 16 residues. Germline V gene data show CDR1 as SNHLY and CDR2 as FYNNEI. In nucleotides, the CDR3 is TGTGCCAGCAGTGAACGGATAGGGGGGGCCACAGATACGCAGTATTTT. Amino acids: CASSERIGGATDTQYF.

This clonotype has only a few counts. The V call is TRBV18, the J call TRBJ2-1; possibly TRBD1 for D (6 bases). V was trimmed by 3 bases and J by 9 bases, leaving 15 bases between them. Looked up from germline, CDR1 is KGHSH and CDR2 is LQKENI. CDR3 length equals 14 residues. CDR3 nucleotide sequence: TGTGCCAGCTCACCGATTACAGGGAATAGTGAGCAGTTCTTC. The encoded protein is CASSPITGNSEQFF.

This clonotype has a handful of counts. This rearrangement joins TRBV5-4 to TRBJ2-6, with D unclear. V lost 0 bases and J 8 bases, leaving 9 bases between the germline ends. The CDR3 consists of 14 residues. Germline assignment: CDR1 SGHNT and CDR2 YYREEE (reference sequence). This CDR3 is CASSLATPPNVLTF. DNA for the CDR3: TGTGCCAGCAGCTTGGCTACACCACCCAACGTCCTGACTTTC.

This clonotype was seen repeatedly, ten times or more. The chain links TRBV2 to TRBJ1-1; weak D call: TRBD1 (5 bases). Germline V CDR1 and CDR2: SNHLY, FYNNEI. Trimming shortened V by 7 bases and J by 11 bases, and 14 bases separated the two germline ends. The CDR3 extends over 11 amino acids. This chain's CDR3 is CASTYKWGAFF. The CDR3 nucleotides read TGTGCCAGCACTTATAAGTGGGGGGCTTTCTTT. Variable domain in full (rest from reference TRBV2 and TRBJ1-1): EPEVTQTPSHQVTQMGQEVILRCVPISNHLYFYWYRQILGQKVEFLVSFYNNEISEKSEIFDDQFSVERPDGSNFTLKIRSTKLEDSAMYFCASTYKWGAFFGQGTRLTVV.

This clonotype was observed many times. The chain recombines TRBV6-5 with TRBJ1-6; D gene ambiguous. Germline V gene data show CDR1 as MNHEY and CDR2 as SVGAGI. Trimming shortened V by 2 bases and J by 4 bases, and 9 bases separated the two germline ends. This CDR3 has 15 residues. The CDR3 spells CASSYRHLYNSPLHF. The DNA for the CDR3 is TGTGCCAGCAGTTACCGGCATCTGTATAATTCACCCCTCCACTTT.

This clonotype was seen only a few times. V and J are TRBV4-1 and TRBJ2-1, with 11 nucleotides matching TRBD2. Germline values: CDR1 MGHRA, CDR2 YSYEKL. The CDR3 extends over 16 amino acids. After removal of 1 base from V and 7 bases from J, the junction contained 6 bases not matched to a gene. CDR3 region: CASSQGLAGRGNEQFF. CDR3 nucleotides: TGCGCCAGCAGCCAAGGACTAGCGGGGAGGGGGAATGAGCAGTTCTTC.

This rearrangement joins TRBV4-2 to TRBJ2-7; TRBD1 matches at 7 bases. Looked up from germline, CDR1 is LGHNA and CDR2 is YNFKEQ. The trim removed 0 bases at V and 3 bases at J, leaving 2 bases unmatched. The CDR3 totals 14 residues. The CDR3 reads CASSQDPGGYEQYF. The CDR3 bases are TGTGCCAGCAGCCAAGATCCAGGGGGCTACGAGCAGTACTTC.

This chain uses TRBV5-8 with TRBJ2-3; 8 bases are shared with TRBD2. The junction had 4 bases not matched to a gene; V was cut back by 0 bases and J by 1 base. CDR1 is SGHTS, CDR2 YDEGEE, per germline. The CDR3 covers 16 residues. CDR3 nucleotide sequence: TGTGCCAGCAGCTTGGAGGGAGCGGGGGGCACAGATACGCAGTATTTT. Amino acid sequence: CASSLEGAGGTDTQYF.

This clonotype turned up a few times. The V call is TRBV29-1, the J call TRBJ2-7; no clear D. Looked up from germline, CDR1 is SQVTM and CDR2 is ANQGSEA. The CDR3 totals 12 residues. Trimming removed 4 bases at V and 1 base at J, with 8 bases between. CDR3 sequence: CSVGYPSYEQYF. The DNA of the CDR3 is TGCAGCGTTGGATACCCATCCTACGAGCAGTACTTC.

The chain uses TRBV2 and TRBJ1-6; no definite D call. The CDR3 consists of 15 residues. V lost 9 bases to trimming and J lost 8 bases, with 20 bases between them. The germline gives CDR1 SNHLY, CDR2 FYNNEI. The CDR3 loop is CASIGFLTDYSPLHF. For the CDR3, the DNA is TGTGCCAGTATAGGGTTTTTGACCGATTATTCACCCCTCCACTTT.

This clonotype was observed at least ten times. The chain carries TRBV18 and TRBJ2-5; D possibly uses TRBD1 or TRBD2 (6 bases each). V was trimmed by 3 bases and J by 1 base, leaving 12 bases between them. This CDR3 is 15 amino acids long. Per germline, CDR1 KGHSH and CDR2 LQKENI. The CDR3 nucleotides read TGTGCCAGCTCACCGATGGGGGGCGGCCAAGAGACCCAGTACTTC. Encoded protein: CASSPMGGGQETQYF.

V is TRBV14 and J is TRBJ2-1; D gene uncertain. The germline V and J ends were trimmed by 2 bases and 8 bases, with 10 bases remaining between them. The CDR3 contains 13 residues. Germline assignment: CDR1 SGHDN and CDR2 FVKESK. As DNA, the CDR3 is TGTGCCAGCAGCCAATTCGGCGGCTATGAGCAGTTCTTC. Translating gives CASSQFGGYEQFF.

J is TRBJ1-6 and V is TRBV12-3 or TRBV12-4; 7 bases fit TRBD1. The CDR3 contains 16 residues. Trimming took 6 bases from V and 10 from J; bases not matched to a gene: 15. CDR3 region: CASSPNIGGASSPLHF. CDR3 in DNA: TGTGCCAGCAGCCCTAATATAGGGGGCGCATCCTCACCCCTCCACTTT.

This clonotype has more than one count but fewer than ten. The chain links TRBV12-3 or TRBV12-4 to TRBJ1-5; D is possibly TRBD1 (5 bases). There are 13 residues in the CDR3. The ends were cut back, 6 bases at V and 7 bases at J, with 13 bases in the middle. Here the CDR3 DNA reads TGTGCCAGCAGCCGAGGGGAGATACAGCCCCAGCATTTT. This translates into CASSRGEIQPQHF.

This clonotype showed up many times. CDR3 sequence: CAISPGLAGKAGGDTQYF. The CDR3 nucleotides are TGTGCCATCAGTCCGGGACTAGCGGGGAAGGCCGGTGGAGATACGCAGTATTTT. The chain joins TRBV10-3 to TRBJ2-3, with 13 bases lining up with TRBD2. Trimming at V came to 5 bases and at J to 5 bases, leaving 13 bases not matched to a gene. CDR1 ENHRY and CDR2 SYGVKD come from the germline V gene. The CDR3 is made up of 18 amino acids.

This clonotype was seen only a few times. The rearrangement joins TRBV27 to TRBJ2-5; D remains ambiguous. Germline V gene data show CDR1 as MNHEY and CDR2 as SMNVEV (reference sequence). Deletions cut 4 bases from V and 0 bases from J, with 21 bases between. The length of the CDR3 is 18 residues. The DNA of the CDR3 is TGTGCCAGCAGTTACCGAAGCACCTCCGATAGGTACCAAGAGACCCAGTACTTC. Translating it yields CASSYRSTSDRYQETQYF.

This clonotype was counted only a few times. The chain uses TRBV29-1 and TRBJ1-4; maybe TRBD1 (5 bases). V lost 7 bases and J lost 4, with 16 bases in between. This CDR3 has 14 residues. Germline CDR1 is SQVTM and CDR2 is ANQGSEA. CDR3 sequence reads: CSARKAGRNEKLFF. CDR3 nucleotide sequence: TGCAGCGCCCGAAAGGCAGGGCGTAATGAAAAACTGTTTTTT.

The genes are TRBV5-1 and TRBJ2-2, with D perhaps being TRBD1 or TRBD2 (5 bases each). CDR3 length: 13 amino acids. In germline, CDR1 is SGHRS, CDR2 YFSETQ. V was pared by 6 bases and J by 3 bases, with 9 bases between. CDR3 DNA: TGCGCCAGCACAAGAGGGGACACCGGGGAGCTGTTTTTT. As protein: CASTRGDTGELFF.

The chain is built from TRBV6-1 and TRBJ2-5; tentative D call: TRBD1 (6 bases). This CDR3 spans 18 amino acids. CDR1 and CDR2 (germline): MNHNS, SASEGT. The V end was cut by 0 bases, the J end by 2 bases, with 19 bases between. In nucleotides, the CDR3 is TGTGCCAGCAGTGAAGCGCTTCTAGGGGGACACCTTCAAGAGACCCAGTACTTC. Amino acids: CASSEALLGGHLQETQYF.

The rearrangement uses TRBV2 and TRBJ1-1, with 7 bases aligning to TRBD1. The germline V gene encodes CDR1 SNHLY and CDR2 FYNNEI. The CDR3 has 13 residues. V dropped 11 bases and J dropped 4; count of bases not matched to a gene: 10. As DNA, the CDR3 is TGTGCCGTACGAGACAGGGAGACCACTGAAGCTTTCTTT. It encodes CAVRDRETTEAFF.

This clonotype has only a few counts. The V gene is TRBV18, the J gene TRBJ2-4; perhaps TRBD1 as D (7 bases). Trimming took off 0 bases at V and 6 bases at J, with 12 bases between the two ends. The CDR3 has 15 residues. Germline CDR1 reads KGHSH; CDR2 reads LQKENI. CDR3 in DNA: TGTGCCAGCTCACCACCTGGTCAGGGGGGAAACATTCAGTACTTC. It codes for CASSPPGQGGNIQYF. The full variable domain, its missing parts supplied by reference TRBV18 and TRBJ2-4, is NAGVMQNPRHLVRRRGQEARLRCSPMKGHSHVYWYRQLPEEGLKFMVYLQKENIIDESGMPKERFSAEFPKEGPSILRIQQVVRGDSAAYFCASSPPGQGGNIQYFGAGTRLSVL.

In its sample, this clonotype was seen many times. This chain links TRBV29-1 with TRBJ1-4; 7 bases align to TRBD1. The germline gives CDR1 SQVTM, CDR2 ANQGSEA. With V trimmed by 7 bases and J by 8 bases, 7 bases remained unmatched. There are 12 residues in the CDR3. The CDR3 sequence is CSATGAGEKLFF. CDR3 coding DNA: TGCAGCGCCACAGGGGCTGGGGAAAAACTGTTTTTT.

This clonotype has just a few counts. The chain employs TRBV28 and TRBJ1-5, with D possibly TRBD1 on 5 matching bases. This CDR3 is built from 15 residues. Per germline, CDR1 MDHEN and CDR2 SYDVKM. V shed 5 bases and J shed 5 bases, with 16 bases lying between them. The CDR3 spells CASSTQASTDQPQHF. CDR3 bases: TGTGCCAGCAGTACACAGGCTTCTACGGATCAGCCCCAGCATTTT.

This clonotype was counted only a few times. The chain recombines TRBV28 with TRBJ2-2; the match to TRBD1 covers 10 bases. CDR3 length: 21 residues. Germline CDR1 reads MDHEN; CDR2 reads SYDVKM. V lost 5 bases to trimming and J lost 5 bases; unmatched junction nucleotides: 23. This CDR3 is CASSPFGSTGVDRGRTGELFF. CDR3 coding DNA: TGTGCCAGCAGTCCATTCGGTAGTACTGGGGTCGACAGGGGGCGAACCGGGGAGCTGTTTTTT.

A few counts support this clonotype. This CDR3 is CASTYRGTVQETQYF. The CDR3 nucleotides read TGCGCCAGCACCTATCGCGGGACAGTCCAAGAGACCCAGTACTTC. The rearrangement joins TRBV5-1 to TRBJ2-5, with a weak D call TRBD1 (7 bases). The germline V gene has CDR1 SGHRS and CDR2 YFSETQ. The CDR3 covers 15 residues. Trimming took off 6 bases at V and 1 base at J, with 16 bases between the two ends.

In this sample, this clonotype turned up a few times. This chain uses TRBV2 with TRBJ2-5; 9 bases agree with TRBD2. The V segment lost 7 bases and the J segment 2 bases; nucleotides outside the gene matches: 5. Looked up from germline, CDR1 is SNHLY and CDR2 is FYNNEI. CDR3 size: 14 residues. The CDR3 DNA is TGTGCCAGCACCCCTAGCGGGGCTCAAGAGACCCAGTACTTC. It specifies CASTPSGAQETQYF.